The clone carrying this TCR beta chain was counted between two and nine times. The target antigen is unknown. This record belongs to a study of beta chain features in type 1 diabetes. Regarding the study as a whole: In every one of the four CD4+ subsets, TCRB CDR3s were moderately but significantly shorter in Type 1 diabetes patients. Across patients, naive, central memory and Treg TCRB repertoires exhibited apparently greater similarity than was observed across healthy donors.

V lost 10 bases and J lost 2, with 10 bases in between. CDR3 length: 12 residues. CDR1 and CDR2 (germline): ENHRY, SYGVKD. Staining for CD45RO/CCR7/CD25/CD127/CD95/CD27 allowed sorting of CD4+ naive, central memory, regulatory and stem cell-like memory cells. The study reverse transcribed the entire isolated RNA, so it sequenced expressed TCRB transcripts. The table came from immunoSEQ multiplex PCR; TCRdb's copy has only in-frame clones and leaves some out. This table holds hundreds of thousands of clones, about 14% found once. This receptor was identified in a man aged 18 to 30 with type 1 diabetes. V gene TRBV10-3 combines with J gene TRBJ2-3; D possibly matches TRBD1 or TRBD2 (6 bases each). The sequenced sample was naive CD4+ T cells from blood. CDR3 in DNA: TGTGCCAACGGGGGCAACACAGATACGCAGTATTTT. Translation: CANGGNTDTQYF.